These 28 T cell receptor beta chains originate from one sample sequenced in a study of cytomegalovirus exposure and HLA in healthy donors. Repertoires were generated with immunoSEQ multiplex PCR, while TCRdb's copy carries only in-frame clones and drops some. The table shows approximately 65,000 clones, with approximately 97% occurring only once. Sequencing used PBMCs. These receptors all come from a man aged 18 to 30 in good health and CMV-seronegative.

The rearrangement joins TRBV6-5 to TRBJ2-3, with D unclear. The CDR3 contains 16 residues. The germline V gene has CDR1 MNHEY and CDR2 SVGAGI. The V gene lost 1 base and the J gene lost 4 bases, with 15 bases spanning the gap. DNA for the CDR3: TGTGCCAGCAGTTACTACCGTCTCCCTCCGGCAGATACGCAGTATTTT. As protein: CASSYYRLPPADTQYF.

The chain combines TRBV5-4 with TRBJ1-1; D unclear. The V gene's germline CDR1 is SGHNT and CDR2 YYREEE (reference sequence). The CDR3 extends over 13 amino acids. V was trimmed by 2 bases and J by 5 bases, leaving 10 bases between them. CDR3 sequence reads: CASSLPARTEAFF. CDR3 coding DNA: TGTGCCAGCAGCTTACCCGCGAGGACTGAAGCTTTCTTT.

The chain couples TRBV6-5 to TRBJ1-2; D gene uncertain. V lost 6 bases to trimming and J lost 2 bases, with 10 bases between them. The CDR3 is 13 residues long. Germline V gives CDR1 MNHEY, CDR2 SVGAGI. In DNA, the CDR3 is TGTGCCAGCAGAATAGGACTAAACTATGGCTACACCTTC. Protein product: CASRIGLNYGYTF.

The CDR3 loop reads CASSLLPGGAVSGANVLTF. DNA of the CDR3: TGTGCCAGCAGCTTACTTCCAGGGGGCGCAGTATCTGGGGCCAACGTCCTGACTTTC. This rearrangement joins TRBV11-2 to TRBJ2-6; the match to TRBD1 covers 8 bases. CDR1 and CDR2 (germline): SGHAT, FQNNGV. With 2 bases clipped from V and 1 base from J, the junction kept 10 bases outside the gene matches. The CDR3 has 19 residues.

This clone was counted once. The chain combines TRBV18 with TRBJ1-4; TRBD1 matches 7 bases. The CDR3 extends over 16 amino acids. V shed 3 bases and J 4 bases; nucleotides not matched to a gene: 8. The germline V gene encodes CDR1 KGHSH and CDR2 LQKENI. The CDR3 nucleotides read TGTGCCAGCTCACCCAACTCAGGGGGGAATAATGAAAAACTGTTTTTT. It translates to CASSPNSGGNNEKLFF.

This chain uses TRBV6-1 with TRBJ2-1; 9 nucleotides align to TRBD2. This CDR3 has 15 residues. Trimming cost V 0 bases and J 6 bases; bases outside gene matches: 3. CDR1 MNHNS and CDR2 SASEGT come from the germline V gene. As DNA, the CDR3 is TGTGCCAGCAGTGAAGCAGGGACTAGCATCAATGAGCAGTTCTTC. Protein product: CASSEAGTSINEQFF.

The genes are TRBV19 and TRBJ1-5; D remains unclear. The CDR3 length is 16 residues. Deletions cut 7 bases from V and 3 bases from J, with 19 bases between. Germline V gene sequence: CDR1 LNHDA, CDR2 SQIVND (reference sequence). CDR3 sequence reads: CASTDPTGSYNQPQHF. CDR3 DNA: TGTGCCAGTACCGATCCCACCGGGTCCTACAATCAGCCCCAGCATTTT.

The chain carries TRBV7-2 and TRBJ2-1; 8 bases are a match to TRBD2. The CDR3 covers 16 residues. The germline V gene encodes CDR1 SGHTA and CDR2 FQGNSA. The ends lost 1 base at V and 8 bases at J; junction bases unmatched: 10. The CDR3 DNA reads TGTGCCAGCAGCTTAGATTCGGGGACTAGAGTCTATGAGCAGTTCTTC. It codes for CASSLDSGTRVYEQFF.

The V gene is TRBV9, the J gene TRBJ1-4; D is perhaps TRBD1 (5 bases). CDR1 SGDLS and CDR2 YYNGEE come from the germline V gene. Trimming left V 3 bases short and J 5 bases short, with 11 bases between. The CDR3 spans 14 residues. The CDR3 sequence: CASSADSVNEKLFF. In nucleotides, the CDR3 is TGTGCCAGCAGCGCCGACAGTGTAAATGAAAAACTGTTTTTT.

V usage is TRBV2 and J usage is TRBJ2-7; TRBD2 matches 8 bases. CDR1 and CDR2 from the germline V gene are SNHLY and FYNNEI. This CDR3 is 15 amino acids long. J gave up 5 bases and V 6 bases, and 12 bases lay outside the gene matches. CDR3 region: CASRFSIAGTHEQYF. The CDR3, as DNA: TGTGCCAGCAGATTTTCAATAGCGGGAACCCACGAGCAGTACTTC. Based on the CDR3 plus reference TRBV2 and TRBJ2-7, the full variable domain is EPEVTQTPSHQVTQMGQEVILRCVPISNHLYFYWYRQILGQKVEFLVSFYNNEISEKSEIFDDQFSVERPDGSNFTLKIRSTKLEDSAMYFCASRFSIAGTHEQYFGPGTRLTVT.

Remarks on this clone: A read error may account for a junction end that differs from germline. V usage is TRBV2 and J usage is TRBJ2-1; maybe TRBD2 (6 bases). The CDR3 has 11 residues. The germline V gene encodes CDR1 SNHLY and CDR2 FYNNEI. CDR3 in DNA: TGTGCCAGCAGTGAGAGGGACTTATTCGTCTTC. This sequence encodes CASSERDLFVF. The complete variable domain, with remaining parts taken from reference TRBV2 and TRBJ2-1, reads EPEVTQTPSHQVTQMGQEVILRCVPISNHLYFYWYRQILGQKVEFLVSFYNNEISEKSEIFDDQFSVERPDGSNFTLKIRSTKLEDSAMYFCASSERDLFVFGPGTRLTVL.

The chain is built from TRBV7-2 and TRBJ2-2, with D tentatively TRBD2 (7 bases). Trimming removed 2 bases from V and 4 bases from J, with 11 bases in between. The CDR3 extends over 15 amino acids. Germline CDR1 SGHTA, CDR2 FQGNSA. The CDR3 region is CASSLQGTITGELFF. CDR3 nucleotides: TGTGCCAGCAGCTTACAGGGGACTATCACCGGGGAGCTGTTTTTT.

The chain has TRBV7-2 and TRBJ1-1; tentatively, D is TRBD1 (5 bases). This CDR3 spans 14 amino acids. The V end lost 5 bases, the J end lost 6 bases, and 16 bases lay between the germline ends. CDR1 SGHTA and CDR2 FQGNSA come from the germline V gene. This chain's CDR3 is CASSPRGGSPEAFF. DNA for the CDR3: TGTGCCAGCAGCCCCCGTGGGGGGAGCCCTGAAGCTTTCTTT.

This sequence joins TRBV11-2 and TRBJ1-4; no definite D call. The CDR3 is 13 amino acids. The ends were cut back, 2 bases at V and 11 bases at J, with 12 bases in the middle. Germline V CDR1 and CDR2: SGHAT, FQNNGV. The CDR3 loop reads CASSLIRRRKLFF. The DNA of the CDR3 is TGTGCCAGCAGCTTAATTAGGCGGCGGAAACTGTTTTTT. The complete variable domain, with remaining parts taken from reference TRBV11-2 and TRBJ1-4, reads EAGVAQSPRYKIIEKRQSVAFWCNPISGHATLYWYQQILGQGPKLLIQFQNNGVVDDSQLPKDRFSAERLKGVDSTLKIQPAKLEDSAVYLCASSLIRRRKLFFGSGTQLSVL.

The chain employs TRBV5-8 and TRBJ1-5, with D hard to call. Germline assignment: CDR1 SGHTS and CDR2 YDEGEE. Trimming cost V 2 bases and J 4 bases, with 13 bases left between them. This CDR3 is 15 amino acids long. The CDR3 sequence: CASSFYSLNNQPQHF. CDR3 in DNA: TGTGCCAGCAGCTTTTACAGTCTGAATAATCAGCCCCAGCATTTT.

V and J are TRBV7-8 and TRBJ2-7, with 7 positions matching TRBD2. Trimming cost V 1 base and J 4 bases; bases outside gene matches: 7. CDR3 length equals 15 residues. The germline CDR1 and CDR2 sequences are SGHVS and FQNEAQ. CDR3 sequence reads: CASSLGGGGPYEQYF. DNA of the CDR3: TGTGCCAGCAGCTTAGGTGGGGGAGGGCCGTACGAGCAGTACTTC.

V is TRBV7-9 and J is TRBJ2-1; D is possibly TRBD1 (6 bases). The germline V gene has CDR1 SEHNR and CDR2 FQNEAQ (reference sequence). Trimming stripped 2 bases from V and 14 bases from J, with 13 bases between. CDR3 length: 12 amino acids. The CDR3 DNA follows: TGTGCCAGCAGCTTACCGGGACATGATAAGTTCTTC. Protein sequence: CASSLPGHDKFF. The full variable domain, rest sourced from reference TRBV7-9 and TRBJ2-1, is DTGVSQNPRHKITKRGQNVTFRCDPISEHNRLYWYRQTLGQGPEFLTYFQNEAQLEKSRLLSDRFSAERPKGSFSTLEIQRTEQGDSAMYLCASSLPGHDKFFGPGTRLTVL.

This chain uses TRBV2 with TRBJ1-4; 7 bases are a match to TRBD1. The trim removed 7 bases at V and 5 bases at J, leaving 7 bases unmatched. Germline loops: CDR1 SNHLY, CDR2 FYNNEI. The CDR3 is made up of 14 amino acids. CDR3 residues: CASTRDRLNEKLFF. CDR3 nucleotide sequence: TGTGCCAGCACCAGGGACAGACTAAATGAAAAACTGTTTTTT.

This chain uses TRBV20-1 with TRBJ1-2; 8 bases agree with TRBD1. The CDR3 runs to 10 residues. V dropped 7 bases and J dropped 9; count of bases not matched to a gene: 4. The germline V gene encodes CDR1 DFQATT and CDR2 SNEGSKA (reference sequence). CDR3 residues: CSGTGISYTF. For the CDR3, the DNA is TGCAGTGGGACAGGGATTAGCTACACCTTC.

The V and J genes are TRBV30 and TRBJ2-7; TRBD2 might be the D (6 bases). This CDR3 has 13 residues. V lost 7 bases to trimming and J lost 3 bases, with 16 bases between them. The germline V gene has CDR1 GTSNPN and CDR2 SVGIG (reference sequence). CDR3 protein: CAFSGTELYEQYF. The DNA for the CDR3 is TGTGCCTTCTCCGGGACTGAACTCTACGAGCAGTACTTC.

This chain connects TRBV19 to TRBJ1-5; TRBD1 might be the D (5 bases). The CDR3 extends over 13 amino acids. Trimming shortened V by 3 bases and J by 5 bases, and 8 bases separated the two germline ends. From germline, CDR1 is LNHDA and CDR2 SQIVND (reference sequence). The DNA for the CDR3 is TGTGCCAGTAGTATTGACAGCTATCAGCCCCAGCATTTT. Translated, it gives CASSIDSYQPQHF.

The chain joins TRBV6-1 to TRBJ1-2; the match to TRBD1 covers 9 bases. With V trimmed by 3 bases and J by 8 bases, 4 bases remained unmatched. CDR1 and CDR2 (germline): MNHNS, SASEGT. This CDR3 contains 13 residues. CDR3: CASSDGTGSGYTF. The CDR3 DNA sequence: TGTGCCAGCAGTGATGGGACAGGGTCCGGCTACACCTTC.

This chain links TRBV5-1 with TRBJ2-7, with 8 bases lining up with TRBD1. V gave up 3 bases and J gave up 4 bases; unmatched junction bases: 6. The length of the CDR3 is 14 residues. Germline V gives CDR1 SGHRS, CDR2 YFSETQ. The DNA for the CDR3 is TGCGCCAGCAGCTCAGGACAGGGTTGGTACGAGCAGTACTTC. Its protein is CASSSGQGWYEQYF. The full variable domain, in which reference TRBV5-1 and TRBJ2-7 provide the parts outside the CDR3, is KAGVTQTPRYLIKTRGQQVTLSCSPISGHRSVSWYQQTPGQGLQFLFEYFSETQRNKGNFPGRFSGRQFSNSRSEMNVSTLELGDSALYLCASSSGQGWYEQYFGPGTRLTVT.

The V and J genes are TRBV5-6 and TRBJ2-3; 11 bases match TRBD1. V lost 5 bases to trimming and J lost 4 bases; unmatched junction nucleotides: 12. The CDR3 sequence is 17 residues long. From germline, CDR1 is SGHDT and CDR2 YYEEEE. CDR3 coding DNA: TGTGCCAGCAGATTGACCGGGACAGGGGGTTTCTCAGATACGCAGTATTTT. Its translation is CASRLTGTGGFSDTQYF.

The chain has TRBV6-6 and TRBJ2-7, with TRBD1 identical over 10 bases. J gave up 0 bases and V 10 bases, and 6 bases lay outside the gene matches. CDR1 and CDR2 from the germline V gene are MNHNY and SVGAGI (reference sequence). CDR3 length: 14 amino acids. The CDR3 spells CATDRTGGSYEQYF. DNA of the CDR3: TGTGCCACCGATAGGACAGGGGGCTCCTACGAGCAGTACTTC.

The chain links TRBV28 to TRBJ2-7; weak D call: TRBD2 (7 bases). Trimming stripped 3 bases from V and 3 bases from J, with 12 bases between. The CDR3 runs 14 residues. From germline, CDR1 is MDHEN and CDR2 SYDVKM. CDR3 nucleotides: TGTGCCAGCAGTTTGGGGGGGGCCATCTACGAGCAGTACTTC. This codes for CASSLGGAIYEQYF. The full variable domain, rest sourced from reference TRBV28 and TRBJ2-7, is DVKVTQSSRYLVKRTGEKVFLECVQDMDHENMFWYRQDPGLGLRLIYFSYDVKMKEKGDIPEGYSVSREKKERFSLILESASTNQTSMYLCASSLGGAIYEQYFGPGTRLTVT.

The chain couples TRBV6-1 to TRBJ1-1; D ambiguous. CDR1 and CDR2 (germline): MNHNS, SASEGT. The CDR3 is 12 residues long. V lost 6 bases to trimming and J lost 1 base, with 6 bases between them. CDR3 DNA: TGTGCCAGCAGAACACCGAACACTGAAGCTTTCTTT. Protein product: CASRTPNTEAFF.

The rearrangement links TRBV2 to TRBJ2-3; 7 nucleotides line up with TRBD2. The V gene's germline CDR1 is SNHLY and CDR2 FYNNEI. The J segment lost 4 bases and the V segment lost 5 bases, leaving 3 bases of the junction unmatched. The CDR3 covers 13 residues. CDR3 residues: CASSWTRADTQYF. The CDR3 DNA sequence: TGTGCCAGCAGTTGGACTAGGGCAGATACGCAGTATTTT. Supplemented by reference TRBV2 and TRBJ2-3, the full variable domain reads EPEVTQTPSHQVTQMGQEVILRCVPISNHLYFYWYRQILGQKVEFLVSFYNNEISEKSEIFDDQFSVERPDGSNFTLKIRSTKLEDSAMYFCASSWTRADTQYFGPGTRLTVL.